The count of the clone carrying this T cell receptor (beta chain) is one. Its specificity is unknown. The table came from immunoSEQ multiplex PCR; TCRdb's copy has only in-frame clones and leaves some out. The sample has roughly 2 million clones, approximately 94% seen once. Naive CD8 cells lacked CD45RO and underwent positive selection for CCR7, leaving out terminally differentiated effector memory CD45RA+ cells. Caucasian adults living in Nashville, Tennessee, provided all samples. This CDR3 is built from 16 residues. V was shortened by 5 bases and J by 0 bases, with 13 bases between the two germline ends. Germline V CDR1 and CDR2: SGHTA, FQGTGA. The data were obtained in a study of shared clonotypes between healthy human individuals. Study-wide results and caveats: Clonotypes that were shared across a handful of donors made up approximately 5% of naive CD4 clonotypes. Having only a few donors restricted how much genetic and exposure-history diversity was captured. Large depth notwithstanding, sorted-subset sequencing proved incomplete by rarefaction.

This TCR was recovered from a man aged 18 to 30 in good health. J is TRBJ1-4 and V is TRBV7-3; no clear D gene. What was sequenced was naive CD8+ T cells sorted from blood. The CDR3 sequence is CASSPDNVATNEKLFF. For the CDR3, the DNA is TGTGCCAGCAGCCCTGACAATGTTGCAACTAATGAAAAACTGTTTTTT.